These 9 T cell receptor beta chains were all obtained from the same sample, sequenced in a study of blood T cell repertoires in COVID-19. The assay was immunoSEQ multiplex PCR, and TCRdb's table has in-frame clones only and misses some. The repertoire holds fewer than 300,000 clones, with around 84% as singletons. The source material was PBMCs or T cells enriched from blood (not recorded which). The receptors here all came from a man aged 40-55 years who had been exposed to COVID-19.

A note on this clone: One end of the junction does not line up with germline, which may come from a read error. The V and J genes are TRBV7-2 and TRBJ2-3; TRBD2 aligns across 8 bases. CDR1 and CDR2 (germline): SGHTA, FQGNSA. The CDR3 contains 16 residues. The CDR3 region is CASSLAGGRRVVERIF. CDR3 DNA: TGTGCCAGCAGCTTGGCGGGAGGCAGGAGGGTGGTGGAGCGGATTTTT.

Here the CDR3 reads CASTPRGGAKNIQYF. The CDR3 nucleotides read TGTGCCAGCACCCCCCGGGGTGGAGCCAAAAACATTCAGTACTTC. The rearrangement joins TRBV25-1 to TRBJ2-4; D possibly corresponds to TRBD2 (5 bases). CDR3 length: 15 amino acids. The V gene lost 7 bases and the J gene lost 0 bases, with 13 bases spanning the gap. CDR1 and CDR2 (germline): MGHDK, SYGVNS. The full variable domain, in which reference TRBV25-1 and TRBJ2-4 provide the parts outside the CDR3, is EADIYQTPRYLVIGTGKKITLECSQTMGHDKMYWYQQDPGMELHLIHYSYGVNSTEKGDLSSESTVSRIRTEHFPLTLESARPSHTSQYLCASTPRGGAKNIQYFGAGTRLSVL.

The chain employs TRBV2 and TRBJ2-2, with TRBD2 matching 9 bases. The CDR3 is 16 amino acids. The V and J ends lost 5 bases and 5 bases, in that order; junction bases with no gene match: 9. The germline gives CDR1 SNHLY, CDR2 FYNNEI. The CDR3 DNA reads TGTGCCAGCAGTCCTCAGCGGGGACTAGCAACCGGGGAGCTGTTTTTT. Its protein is CASSPQRGLATGELFF.

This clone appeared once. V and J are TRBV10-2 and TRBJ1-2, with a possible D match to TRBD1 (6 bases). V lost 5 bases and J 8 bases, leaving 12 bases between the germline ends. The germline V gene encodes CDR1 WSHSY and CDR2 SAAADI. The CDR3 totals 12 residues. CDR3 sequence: CASSRQGHGYTF. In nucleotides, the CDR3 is TGCGCCAGCAGTCGGCAGGGACACGGCTACACCTTC.

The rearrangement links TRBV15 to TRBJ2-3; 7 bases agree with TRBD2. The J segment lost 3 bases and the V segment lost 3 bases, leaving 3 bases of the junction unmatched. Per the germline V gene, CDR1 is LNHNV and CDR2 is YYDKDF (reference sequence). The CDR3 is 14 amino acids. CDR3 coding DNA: TGTGCCACCAGCAGCGGGGGAGGGACAGATACGCAGTATTTT. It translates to CATSSGGGTDTQYF.

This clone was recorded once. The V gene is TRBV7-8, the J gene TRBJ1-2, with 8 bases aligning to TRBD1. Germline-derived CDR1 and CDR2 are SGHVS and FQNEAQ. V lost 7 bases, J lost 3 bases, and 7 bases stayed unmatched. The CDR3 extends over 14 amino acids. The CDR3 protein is CASTGTGFDYGYTF. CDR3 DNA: TGTGCCAGCACCGGGACAGGTTTCGACTATGGCTACACCTTC.

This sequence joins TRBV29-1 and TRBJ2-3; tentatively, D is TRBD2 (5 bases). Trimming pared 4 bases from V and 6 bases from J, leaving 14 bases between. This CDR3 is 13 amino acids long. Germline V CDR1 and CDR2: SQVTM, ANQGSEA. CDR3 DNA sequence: TGCAGCGTTGCGTCCGGGGTGATGGATACGCAGTATTTT. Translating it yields CSVASGVMDTQYF.

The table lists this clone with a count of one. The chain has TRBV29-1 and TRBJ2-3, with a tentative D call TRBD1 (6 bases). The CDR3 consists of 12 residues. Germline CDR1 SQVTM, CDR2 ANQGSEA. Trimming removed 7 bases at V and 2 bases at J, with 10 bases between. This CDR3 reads CSGTASTDTQYF. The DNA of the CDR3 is TGCAGCGGGACAGCTTCCACAGATACGCAGTATTTT.

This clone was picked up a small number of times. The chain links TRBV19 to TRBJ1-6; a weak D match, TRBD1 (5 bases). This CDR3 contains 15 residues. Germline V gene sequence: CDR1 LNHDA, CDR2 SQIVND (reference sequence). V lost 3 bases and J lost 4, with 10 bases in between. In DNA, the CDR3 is TGTGCCAGTAGTATCCTAGGGGTGTATAATTCACCCCTCCACTTT. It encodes CASSILGVYNSPLHF.